The entry that follows covers one TCR beta chain sequence. Authors' methods: The assay estimated nucleated cells by amplifying reference gene primers. Assay: immunoSEQ multiplex PCR; the TCRdb copy retains only in-frame clones and omits some. V and J calls and clone size are copied from that table; D and trimming were computed from the DNA. The table records about 130,000 clones, approximately 83% of them present only once. This sample stems from a study of blood T cell repertoires in COVID-19. Study context: The United States, Italy and Spain provided the acute and convalescent COVID-19 samples. T cells, B-cell-depleted T cells, or PBMCs provided the cDNA or gDNA that served as material.

The trim removed 5 bases at V and 4 bases at J, leaving 10 bases unmatched. Germline loops: CDR1 SGHNT, CDR2 YENEEA. The CDR3 has 17 residues. This sequence was found in a woman in her forties or fifties who had recovered from COVID-19. Sequencing used peripheral blood. The V gene is TRBV11-3, the J gene TRBJ2-1; 11 positions match TRBD2. CDR3: CASSHPLAGGRYNEQFF. The CDR3 DNA reads TGTGCCAGCAGCCACCCGCTAGCGGGAGGTCGTTACAATGAGCAGTTCTTC.